The rows below give T cell receptor beta chains drawn from one sample of a study of T cell responses to AZD1222 COVID-19 vaccine. Produced via immunoSEQ multiplex PCR; TCRdb's table is partial and in-frame only. In the table there are fewer than 300,000 clones, more than 80% of which are singletons. Sample: peripheral blood, taken on day 0 of AZD1222 vaccination. Source of these receptors: an adult in good health. Both conserved end residues are part of each CDR3. Clone size is stated in some rows and not others, as once, few, many or a class when expanded.

-,14,TRBV18,CASSPSRGYNEQFF
-,13,TRBV7-2,CASRPGGDYGYTF
-,12,TRBV6-5,CASTPGSGELFF
-,14,TRBV2,CASSPGQGAYEQYF
-,15,TRBV19,CASSGVAVRQETQYF
-,19,TRBV5-1,CASSLDPAVGGVSLYEQYF
-,15,TRBV4-1,CASSHPDPGDQPQHF
once,12,TRBV18,CASSQDREEAFF
-,11,TRBV19,CASTFYNEQFF
once,14,TRBV7-3,CASSSTGANTEAFF
-,14,TRBV7-9,CASSLAGGNTEAFF
once,15,TRBV2,CASSSITGSNQPQHF
-,11,TRBV20-1,CSGAPVEGQFF
-,18,TRBV3-1/TRBV3-2,CASSQDPLGGDNNSPLHF
once,15,TRBV28,CASSLNLGTGDGYTF
-,11,TRBV20-1,CSASSNQPQHF
-,13,TRBV12-3/TRBV12-4,CASRDRGTDTQYF
once,16,TRBV19,CASSIPPGTGTDTQYF
-,12,TRBV7-2,CASSSPPDTQYF
-,14,TRBV6-5,CASSYDSYDTEAFF
-,15,TRBV3-1/TRBV3-2,CASSRGGPGIYGYTF
-,15,TRBV15,CATSRDPSGTYEQYF
-,16,TRBV19,CASSIWGVSGANVLTF
-,16,TRBV30,CAWSVQGRRLGSPLHF
-,14,TRBV19,CASSPAGLTGELFF
-,16,TRBV2,CASSPLGRTSSYEQYF
once,14,TRBV19,CASSIAGRTDTQYF
once,12,TRBV2,CASDKGAGGYTF